These 22 T cell receptor beta chains came from one sample sequenced in a study of blood T cell repertoires in COVID-19. This table comes from immunoSEQ multiplex PCR, and its TCRdb copy is limited to in-frame clones, with some not included. This sample has roughly 380,000 clones, with 89% found just once. Sample: peripheral blood. These receptors all come from a woman between 40 and 50 years old with COVID-19, enrolled during active disease.

The chain carries TRBV7-9 and TRBJ1-2; no definite D call. This CDR3 spans 14 amino acids. The germline V gene encodes CDR1 SEHNR and CDR2 FQNEAQ (reference sequence). V shed 1 base and J shed 2 bases, with 8 bases lying between them. CDR3 in amino acids: CASSLGTSNYGYTF. CDR3 in DNA: TGTGCCAGCAGCTTAGGTACATCAAACTATGGCTACACCTTC.

This clone was seen only once. The V gene is TRBV28, the J gene TRBJ1-4; tentative D call: TRBD1 (6 bases). The CDR3 extends over 13 amino acids. Germline V gene data show CDR1 as MDHEN and CDR2 as SYDVKM. The V end was cut by 6 bases, the J end by 14 bases, with 19 bases between. CDR3 coding DNA: TGTGCCAGCAGGACCGGGACACTGAAAAGTCTGTTTTTT. This sequence encodes CASRTGTLKSLFF.

This sequence joins TRBV5-1 and TRBJ2-7; possible D gene TRBD1, 7 bases. This CDR3 region has 14 residues. The V end was cut by 4 bases, the J end by 4 bases, with 15 bases between. CDR1 and CDR2 (germline): SGHRS, YFSETQ. The CDR3 spells CASSQYAGGYEQYF. CDR3 DNA sequence: TGCGCCAGCAGCCAATACGCAGGGGGGTACGAGCAGTACTTC.

This clone occurred a few times. The chain is built from TRBV13 and TRBJ2-7; 7 bases align to TRBD1. J was trimmed by 1 base and V by 7 bases; bases with no gene match: 4. This CDR3 comprises 13 residues. The germline CDR1 and CDR2 sequences are PRHDT and FYEKMQ (reference sequence). The CDR3 is CASTRQGSYEQYF. In DNA, the CDR3 is TGTGCCAGCACCCGACAGGGTTCCTACGAGCAGTACTTC.

The chain is built from TRBV5-1 and TRBJ1-1; 8 nucleotides match TRBD1. In germline, CDR1 is SGHRS, CDR2 YFSETQ. With V trimmed by 4 bases and J by 10 bases, 9 bases remained unmatched. This CDR3 contains 13 residues. The CDR3 protein is CASSDQGAGVAFF. CDR3 sequence (DNA): TGCGCCAGCAGCGACCAGGGGGCTGGGGTAGCTTTCTTT.

V usage is TRBV6-5 and J usage is TRBJ1-4; the match to TRBD1 covers 9 bases. The CDR3 contains 15 residues. The trim removed 0 bases at V and 6 bases at J, leaving 2 bases unmatched. Germline assignment: CDR1 MNHEY and CDR2 SVGAGI. Here the CDR3 reads CASSYSDRGYEKLFF. Written as DNA, the CDR3 is TGTGCCAGCAGTTACTCAGACAGGGGGTATGAAAAACTGTTTTTT.

This chain connects TRBV5-6 to TRBJ1-1, with TRBD1 matching over 10 bases. This CDR3 is 15 amino acids long. CDR1 and CDR2 from the germline V gene are SGHDT and YYEEEE. Losses at the gene ends were 1 base for V and 6 bases for J; bases not matched to a gene: 6. Here the CDR3 reads CASSLPGTGVPEAFF. The CDR3 DNA follows: TGTGCCAGCAGCTTGCCCGGGACAGGGGTTCCTGAAGCTTTCTTT.

This clone was seen only a few times. The rearrangement uses TRBV6-5 and TRBJ1-6; no clear D gene. The germline CDR1 and CDR2 sequences are MNHEY and SVGAGI. The CDR3 is 13 residues long. Deletions cut 6 bases from V and 4 bases from J, with 7 bases between. CDR3 sequence (DNA): TGTGCCAGCAGGGGAGTTTATAATTCACCCCTCCACTTT. It is translated as CASRGVYNSPLHF.

J is TRBJ2-7 and V is TRBV4-3, with 10 bases aligning to TRBD1. The CDR3 has 16 residues. Germline V gene lookup returns CDR1 LGHNA and CDR2 YSLEER. V lost 3 bases to trimming and J lost 2 bases; unmatched junction nucleotides: 7. CDR3 sequence reads: CASSQTGGAGPYEQYF. CDR3 nucleotides: TGCGCCAGCAGCCAGACAGGGGGCGCTGGCCCCTACGAGCAGTACTTC.

As DNA, the CDR3 is TGCGCCAGCAGCTTACGGATAGCCCGAGGCACTGAAGCTTTCTTT. This codes for CASSLRIARGTEAFF. The V and J genes are TRBV5-1 and TRBJ1-1, with unresolved D. Trimming shortened V by 2 bases and J by 4 bases, and 15 bases separated the two germline ends. Germline loops: CDR1 SGHRS, CDR2 YFSETQ. The CDR3 covers 15 residues.

V is TRBV5-4 and J is TRBJ2-5; unclear D gene. Germline loops: CDR1 SGHNT, CDR2 YYREEE (reference sequence). The CDR3 length is 14 residues. V lost 5 bases, J lost 2 bases, and 13 bases lay in between. CDR3 coding DNA: TGTGCCAGCAGTATGCCCGCAGTTCAAGAGACCCAGTACTTC. Amino acids: CASSMPAVQETQYF.

The J gene is TRBJ2-7, the V gene TRBV4-1; possibly TRBD2 for D (5 bases). This CDR3 comprises 14 residues. Per germline, CDR1 MGHRA and CDR2 YSYEKL. V lost 0 bases, J lost 7 bases, and 13 bases lay in between. CDR3 loop: CASSQDPPTGEQYF. The CDR3 nucleotides read TGCGCCAGCAGCCAAGATCCACCCACGGGAGAGCAGTACTTC.

This clone was counted a few times. The rearrangement uses TRBV5-4 and TRBJ2-2; 7 nucleotides line up with TRBD1. Looked up from germline, CDR1 is SGHNT and CDR2 is YYREEE (reference sequence). The V and J ends lost 2 bases and 7 bases, in that order; junction bases with no gene match: 8. The length of the CDR3 is 15 residues. CDR3 coding DNA: TGTGCCAGCAGCTTTAGCAGGGGGAGAAACGGGGAGCTGTTTTTT. Translated, it gives CASSFSRGRNGELFF.

The chain joins TRBV5-6 to TRBJ1-3; 8 nucleotides align to TRBD1. The CDR3 runs to 15 residues. Germline V CDR1 and CDR2: SGHDT, YYEEEE. The V and J ends lost 4 bases and 4 bases, in that order; junction bases with no gene match: 7. The CDR3 nucleotides are TGTGCCAGCAGCCCCCGGACAGGGTACGGAAACACCATATATTTT. This gives the protein CASSPRTGYGNTIYF. The full variable domain, its missing parts supplied by reference TRBV5-6 and TRBJ1-3, is DAGVTQSPTHLIKTRGQQVTLRCSPKSGHDTVSWYQQALGQGPQFIFQYYEEEERQRGNFPDRFSGHQFPNYSSELNVNALLLGDSALYLCASSPRTGYGNTIYFGEGSWLTVV.

The chain employs TRBV6-5 and TRBJ2-3, with 7 nucleotides matching TRBD1. Germline V CDR1 and CDR2: MNHEY, SVGAGI. V was clipped by 10 bases and J by 3 bases; unmatched bases: 4. The CDR3 sequence is 12 residues long. The CDR3 is CAIEQGTDTQYF. The CDR3 nucleotides are TGTGCCATTGAACAGGGGACAGATACGCAGTATTTT.

J is TRBJ2-5 and V is TRBV15; no reliable D call. Germline loops: CDR1 LNHNV, CDR2 YYDKDF (reference sequence). Trimming stripped 3 bases from V and 5 bases from J, with 10 bases between. The CDR3 is 13 residues long. CDR3 in amino acids: CATSRTVSETQYF. The DNA of the CDR3 is TGTGCCACCAGCAGGACTGTTTCGGAGACCCAGTACTTC.

V is TRBV7-2 and J is TRBJ1-6, with 10 nucleotides matching TRBD1. CDR3 size: 14 residues. With 7 bases clipped from V and 12 bases from J, the junction kept 9 bases outside the gene matches. Looked up from germline, CDR1 is SGHTA and CDR2 is FQGNSA. The CDR3 nucleotides read TGTGCCAGCACCCGCGGGACAGGGGAAGGACCCCTCCACTTT. Residues: CASTRGTGEGPLHF.

This rearrangement joins TRBV15 to TRBJ1-6; D may be TRBD1 (5 bases). Germline lookup yields CDR1 LNHNV and CDR2 YYDKDF (reference sequence). Trimming took 4 bases from V and 6 from J, leaving 16 bases between them. The CDR3 extends over 16 amino acids. The CDR3, as DNA: TGTGCCACCAGCACATGGGGGGGTTGGGGTAATTCACCCCTCCACTTT. This sequence encodes CATSTWGGWGNSPLHF. Full variable domain (outside the CDR3, taken from reference TRBV15 and TRBJ1-6): DAMVIQNPRYQVTQFGKPVTLSCSQTLNHNVMYWYQQKSSQAPKLLFHYYDKDFNNEADTPDNFQSRRPNTSFCFLDIRSPGLGDTAMYLCATSTWGGWGNSPLHFGNGTRLTVT.

The chain combines TRBV7-3 with TRBJ1-5; 7 nucleotides agree with TRBD1. J gave up 9 bases and V 5 bases, and 7 bases lay outside the gene matches. Germline values: CDR1 SGHTA, CDR2 FQGTGA. The CDR3 runs to 13 residues. The CDR3 bases are TGTGCCAGCAGCAAGCAGGGGGATGGGCCCCAGCATTTT. Translating it yields CASSKQGDGPQHF.

This chain links TRBV5-6 with TRBJ1-5; the D gene is possibly TRBD1 (6 bases). V lost 1 base to trimming and J lost 4 bases, with 18 bases between them. CDR1 SGHDT and CDR2 YYEEEE come from the germline V gene. This CDR3 has 17 amino acids. CDR3 sequence: CASSLFSGDPVNQPQHF. The CDR3 coding sequence is TGTGCCAGCAGCTTGTTCTCAGGGGATCCGGTTAATCAGCCCCAGCATTTT. The complete variable domain, with remaining parts taken from reference TRBV5-6 and TRBJ1-5, reads DAGVTQSPTHLIKTRGQQVTLRCSPKSGHDTVSWYQQALGQGPQFIFQYYEEEERQRGNFPDRFSGHQFPNYSSELNVNALLLGDSALYLCASSLFSGDPVNQPQHFGDGTRLSIL.

This chain joins TRBV7-8 and TRBJ2-7, with 11 nucleotides matching TRBD2. J was trimmed by 2 bases and V by 8 bases; bases with no gene match: 5. Looked up from germline, CDR1 is SGHVS and CDR2 is FQNEAQ. This CDR3 has 14 residues. The CDR3 DNA reads as TGTGCCAGCGTCCTAGCGGGGGGAGCCTACGAGCAGTACTTC. Its translation is CASVLAGGAYEQYF.

This chain uses TRBV3-1 (or the pseudogene TRBV3-2) with TRBJ2-7, with TRBD1 as a possible D gene (6 bases). The CDR3 runs to 14 residues. The ends were cut back, 0 bases at V and 8 bases at J, with 14 bases in the middle. Germline V CDR1 and CDR2: LGHDT, YNNKEL (reference sequence). CDR3 bases: TGTGCCAGCAGCCAAGAATGGGGACAAGGAAAGCAGTACTTC. This codes for CASSQEWGQGKQYF.